This paragraph covers one T cell receptor beta chain sequence. Its cognate antigen is unknown. The data stem from a study of T cells expressing NK-cell markers. Study results and limitations: A handful of donors likewise had their CD3+CD56-NKG2C+ fraction led by these clonotypes. Dominant NKG2C+ clonotypes in six donors made up about 1.0-7.5% of CD8+ T cells.

5'RACE template switching with UMIs produced the TCR beta cDNA. TCRdb reprocessed the 5' RACE reads and keeps a single row for each CDR3 protein, giving no DNA. This table lists a few hundred thousand distinct CDR3 sequences. Germline CDR1 is DFQATT and CDR2 is SNEGSKA (reference sequence). The CDR3 consists of 11 residues. The material sequenced was blood T cells: a sorted CD56 or NKG2C T cell subset, CD4+ or CD8+ T cells, or bulk PBMC T cells (not recorded which). The chain recombines TRBV20-1 with TRBJ2-5; TCRdb returns TRBD2, unconfirmable since there is no DNA. This clonotype was sampled from a man aged 18-69 years in good health. CDR3 residues: CSAVTSGGQYF.